This T cell receptor (beta chain) came from a study of response to subunit inactivated influenza vaccine. Points from the study as a whole: Authors suggested that a seasonal influenza vaccination recruits few new T cells each time.

Note on this clonotype: Antigen: not known.

From germline, CDR1 is MNHEY and CDR2 SVGEGT. After removal of 4 bases from V and 2 bases from J, the junction contained 5 bases not matched to a gene. The CDR3 covers 14 residues. TCRdb used MiXCR to reprocess the RT-PCR reads, holding one entry per CDR3 protein. The sample lists more than 600,000 distinct CDR3 sequences; roughly 20% were seen once. This clonotype was sampled from a man in his fifties or sixties who received an inactivated influenza vaccine. Specimen: PBMCs from blood, collected roughly 5 days after vaccination. The genes are TRBV6-2 or TRBV6-3 and TRBJ2-7; 7 bases align to TRBD1. The CDR3, as DNA: TGTGCCAGCAGTTCCCAGACAGGGACCTACGAGCAGTACTTC. It yields the protein CASSSQTGTYEQYF.